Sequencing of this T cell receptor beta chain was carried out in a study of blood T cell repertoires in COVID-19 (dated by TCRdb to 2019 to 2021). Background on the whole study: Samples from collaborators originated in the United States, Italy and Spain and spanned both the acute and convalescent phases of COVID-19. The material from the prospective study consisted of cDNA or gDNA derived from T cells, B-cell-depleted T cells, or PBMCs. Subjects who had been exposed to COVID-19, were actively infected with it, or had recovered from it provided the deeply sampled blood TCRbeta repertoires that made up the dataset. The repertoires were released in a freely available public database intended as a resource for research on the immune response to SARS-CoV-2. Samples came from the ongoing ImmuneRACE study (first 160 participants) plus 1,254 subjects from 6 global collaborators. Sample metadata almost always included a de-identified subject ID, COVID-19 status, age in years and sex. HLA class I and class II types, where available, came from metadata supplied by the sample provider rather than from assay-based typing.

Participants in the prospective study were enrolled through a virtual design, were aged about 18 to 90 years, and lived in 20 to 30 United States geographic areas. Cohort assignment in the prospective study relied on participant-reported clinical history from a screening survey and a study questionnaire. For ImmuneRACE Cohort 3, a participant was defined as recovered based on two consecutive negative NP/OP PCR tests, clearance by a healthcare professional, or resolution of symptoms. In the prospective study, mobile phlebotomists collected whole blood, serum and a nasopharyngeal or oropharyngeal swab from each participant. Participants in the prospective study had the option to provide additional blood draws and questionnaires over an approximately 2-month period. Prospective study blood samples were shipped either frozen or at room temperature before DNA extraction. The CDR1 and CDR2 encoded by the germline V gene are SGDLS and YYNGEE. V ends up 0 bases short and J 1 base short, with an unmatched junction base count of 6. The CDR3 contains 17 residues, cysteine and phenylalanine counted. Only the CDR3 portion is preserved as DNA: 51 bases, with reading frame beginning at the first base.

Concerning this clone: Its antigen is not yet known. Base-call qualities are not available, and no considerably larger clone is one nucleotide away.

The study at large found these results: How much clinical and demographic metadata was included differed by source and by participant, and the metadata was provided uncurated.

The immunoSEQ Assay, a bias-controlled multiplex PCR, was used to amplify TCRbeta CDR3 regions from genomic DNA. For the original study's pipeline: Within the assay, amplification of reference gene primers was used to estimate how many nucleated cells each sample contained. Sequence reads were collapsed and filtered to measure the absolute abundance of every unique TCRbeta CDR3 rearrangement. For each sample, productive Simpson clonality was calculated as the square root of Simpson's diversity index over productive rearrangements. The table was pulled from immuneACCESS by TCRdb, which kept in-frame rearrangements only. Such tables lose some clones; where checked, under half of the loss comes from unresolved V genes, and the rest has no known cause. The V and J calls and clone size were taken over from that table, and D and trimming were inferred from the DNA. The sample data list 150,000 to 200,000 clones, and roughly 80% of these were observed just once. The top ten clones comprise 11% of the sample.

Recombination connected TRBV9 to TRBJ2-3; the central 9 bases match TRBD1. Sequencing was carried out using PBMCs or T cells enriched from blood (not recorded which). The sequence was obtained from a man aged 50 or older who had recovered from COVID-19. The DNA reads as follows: TGTGCCAGCAGCGTAGGGGGGCGACAGGGGGGCACAGATACGCAGTATTTT. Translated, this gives CASSVGGRQGGTDTQYF.